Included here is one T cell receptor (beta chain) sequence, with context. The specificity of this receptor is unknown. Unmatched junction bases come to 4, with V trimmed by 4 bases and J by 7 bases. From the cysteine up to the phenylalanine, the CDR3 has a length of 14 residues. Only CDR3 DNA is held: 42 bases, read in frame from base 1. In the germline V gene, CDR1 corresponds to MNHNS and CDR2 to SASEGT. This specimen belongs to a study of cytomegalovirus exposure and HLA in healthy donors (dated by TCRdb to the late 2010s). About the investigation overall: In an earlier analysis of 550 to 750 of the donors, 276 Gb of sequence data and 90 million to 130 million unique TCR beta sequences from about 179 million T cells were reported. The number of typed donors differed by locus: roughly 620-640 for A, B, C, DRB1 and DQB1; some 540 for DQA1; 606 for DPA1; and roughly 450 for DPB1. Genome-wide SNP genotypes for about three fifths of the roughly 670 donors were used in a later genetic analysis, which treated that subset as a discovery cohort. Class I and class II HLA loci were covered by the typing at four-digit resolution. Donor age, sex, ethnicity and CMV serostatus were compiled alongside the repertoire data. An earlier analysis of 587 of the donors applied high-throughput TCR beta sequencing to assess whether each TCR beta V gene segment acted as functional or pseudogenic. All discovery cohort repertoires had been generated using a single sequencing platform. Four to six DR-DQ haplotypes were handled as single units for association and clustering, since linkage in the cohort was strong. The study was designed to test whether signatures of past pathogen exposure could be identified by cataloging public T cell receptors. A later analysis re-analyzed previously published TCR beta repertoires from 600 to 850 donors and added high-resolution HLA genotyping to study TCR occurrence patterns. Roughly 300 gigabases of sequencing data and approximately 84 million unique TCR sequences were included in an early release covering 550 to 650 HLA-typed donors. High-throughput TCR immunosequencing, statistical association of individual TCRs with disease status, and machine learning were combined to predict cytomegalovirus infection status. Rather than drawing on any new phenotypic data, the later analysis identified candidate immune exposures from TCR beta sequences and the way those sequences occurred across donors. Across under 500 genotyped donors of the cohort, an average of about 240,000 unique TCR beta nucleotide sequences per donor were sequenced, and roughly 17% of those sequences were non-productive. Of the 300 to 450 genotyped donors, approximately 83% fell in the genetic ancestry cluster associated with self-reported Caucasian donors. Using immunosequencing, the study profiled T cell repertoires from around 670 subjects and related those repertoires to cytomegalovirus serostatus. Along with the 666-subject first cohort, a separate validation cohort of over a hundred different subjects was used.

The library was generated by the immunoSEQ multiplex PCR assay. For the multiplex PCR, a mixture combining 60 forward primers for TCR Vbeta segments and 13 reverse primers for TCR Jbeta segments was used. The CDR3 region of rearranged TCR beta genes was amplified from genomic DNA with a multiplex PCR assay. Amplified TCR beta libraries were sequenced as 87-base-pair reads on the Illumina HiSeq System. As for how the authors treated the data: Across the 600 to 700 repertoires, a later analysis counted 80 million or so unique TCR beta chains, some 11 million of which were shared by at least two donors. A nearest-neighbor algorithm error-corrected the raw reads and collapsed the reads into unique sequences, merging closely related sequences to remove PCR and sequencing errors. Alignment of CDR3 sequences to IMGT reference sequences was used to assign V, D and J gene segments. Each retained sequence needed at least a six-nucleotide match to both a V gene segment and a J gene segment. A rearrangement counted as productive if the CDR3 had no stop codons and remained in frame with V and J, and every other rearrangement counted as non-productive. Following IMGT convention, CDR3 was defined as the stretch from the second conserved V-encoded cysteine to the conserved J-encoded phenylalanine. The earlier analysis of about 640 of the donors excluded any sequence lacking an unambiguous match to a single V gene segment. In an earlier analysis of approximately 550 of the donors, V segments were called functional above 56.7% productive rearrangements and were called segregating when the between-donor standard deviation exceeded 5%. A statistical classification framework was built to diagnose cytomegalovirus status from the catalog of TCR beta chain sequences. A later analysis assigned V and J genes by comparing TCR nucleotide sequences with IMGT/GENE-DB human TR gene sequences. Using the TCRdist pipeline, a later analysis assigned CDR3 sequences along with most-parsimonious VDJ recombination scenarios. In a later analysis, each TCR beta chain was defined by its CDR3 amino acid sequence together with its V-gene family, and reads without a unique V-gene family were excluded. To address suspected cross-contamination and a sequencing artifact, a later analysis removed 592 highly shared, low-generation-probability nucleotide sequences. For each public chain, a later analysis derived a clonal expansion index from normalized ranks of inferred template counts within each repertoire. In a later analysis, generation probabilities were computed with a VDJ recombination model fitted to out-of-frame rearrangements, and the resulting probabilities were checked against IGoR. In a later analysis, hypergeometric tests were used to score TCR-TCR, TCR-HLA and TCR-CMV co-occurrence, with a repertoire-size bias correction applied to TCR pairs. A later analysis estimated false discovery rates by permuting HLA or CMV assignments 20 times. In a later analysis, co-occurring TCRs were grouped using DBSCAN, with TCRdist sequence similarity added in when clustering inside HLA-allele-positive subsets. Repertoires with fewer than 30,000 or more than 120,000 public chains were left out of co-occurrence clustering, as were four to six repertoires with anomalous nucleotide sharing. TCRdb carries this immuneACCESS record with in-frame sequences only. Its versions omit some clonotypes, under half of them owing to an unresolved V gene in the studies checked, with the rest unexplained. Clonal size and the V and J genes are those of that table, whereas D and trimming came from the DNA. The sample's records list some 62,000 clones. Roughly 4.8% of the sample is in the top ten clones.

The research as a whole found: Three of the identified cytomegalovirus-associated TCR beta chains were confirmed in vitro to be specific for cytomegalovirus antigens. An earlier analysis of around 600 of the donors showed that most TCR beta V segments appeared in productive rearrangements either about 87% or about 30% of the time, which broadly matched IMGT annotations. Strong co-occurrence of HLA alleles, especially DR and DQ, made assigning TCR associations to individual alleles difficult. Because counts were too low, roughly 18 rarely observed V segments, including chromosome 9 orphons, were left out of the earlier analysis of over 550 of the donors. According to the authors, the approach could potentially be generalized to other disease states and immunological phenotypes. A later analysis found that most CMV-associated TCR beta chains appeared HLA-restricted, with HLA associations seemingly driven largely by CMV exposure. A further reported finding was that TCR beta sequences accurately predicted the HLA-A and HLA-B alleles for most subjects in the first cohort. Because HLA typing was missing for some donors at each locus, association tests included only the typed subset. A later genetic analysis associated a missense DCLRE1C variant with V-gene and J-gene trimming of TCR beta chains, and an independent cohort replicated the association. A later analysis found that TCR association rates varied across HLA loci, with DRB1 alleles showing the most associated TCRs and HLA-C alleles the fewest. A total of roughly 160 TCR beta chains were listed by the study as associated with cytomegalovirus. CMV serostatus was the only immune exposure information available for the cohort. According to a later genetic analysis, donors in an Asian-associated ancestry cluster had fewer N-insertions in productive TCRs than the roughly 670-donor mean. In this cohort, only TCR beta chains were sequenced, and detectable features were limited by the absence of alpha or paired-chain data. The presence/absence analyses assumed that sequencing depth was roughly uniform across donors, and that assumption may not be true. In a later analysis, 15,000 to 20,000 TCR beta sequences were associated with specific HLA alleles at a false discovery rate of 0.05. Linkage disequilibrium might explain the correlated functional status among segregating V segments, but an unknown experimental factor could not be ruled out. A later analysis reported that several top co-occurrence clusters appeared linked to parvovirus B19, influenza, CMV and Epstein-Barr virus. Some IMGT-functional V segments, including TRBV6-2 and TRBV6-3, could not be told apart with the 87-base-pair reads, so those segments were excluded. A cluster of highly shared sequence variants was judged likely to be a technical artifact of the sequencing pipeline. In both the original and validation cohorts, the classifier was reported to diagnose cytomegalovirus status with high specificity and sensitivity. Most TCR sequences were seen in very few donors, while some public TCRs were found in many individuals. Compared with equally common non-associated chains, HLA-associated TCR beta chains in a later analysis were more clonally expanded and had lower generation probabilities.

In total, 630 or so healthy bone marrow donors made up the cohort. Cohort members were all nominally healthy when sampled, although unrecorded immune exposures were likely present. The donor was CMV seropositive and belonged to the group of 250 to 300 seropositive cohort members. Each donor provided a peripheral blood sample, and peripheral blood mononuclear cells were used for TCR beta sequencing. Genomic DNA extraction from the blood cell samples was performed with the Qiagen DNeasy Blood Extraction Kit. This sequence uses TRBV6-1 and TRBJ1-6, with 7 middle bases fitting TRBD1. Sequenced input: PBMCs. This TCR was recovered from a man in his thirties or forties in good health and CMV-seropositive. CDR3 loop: CASSGGQDNSPLHF. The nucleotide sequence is TGTGCCAGCAGTGGAGGACAGGACAATTCACCCCTCCACTTT.